The TCR beta chain described here comes from a study of OX40 agonist ivuxolimab in advanced cancers. Data came from immunoSEQ multiplex PCR; TCRdb stores just in-frame clones and leaves some out. The table records some 74,000 clones, roughly 90% of them present only once. The receptor's source is an adult with an advanced solid tumor such as melanoma, head and neck, liver or kidney cancer. Sequencing used CD4+ or CD8+ T cells sorted from blood, obtained in a trial of the OX40 agonist ivuxolimab.

CDR3 loop: CASRSGTSSSYEQYF. CDR3 bases: TGTGCCAGCAGGTCCGGGACTAGCTCCTCCTACGAGCAGTACTTC. The chain links TRBV6-6 to TRBJ2-7, with 9 bases that match TRBD2. This CDR3 has 15 amino acids. The trim removed 6 bases at V and 0 bases at J, leaving 6 bases unmatched. The germline V gene has CDR1 MNHNY and CDR2 SVGAGI (reference sequence).